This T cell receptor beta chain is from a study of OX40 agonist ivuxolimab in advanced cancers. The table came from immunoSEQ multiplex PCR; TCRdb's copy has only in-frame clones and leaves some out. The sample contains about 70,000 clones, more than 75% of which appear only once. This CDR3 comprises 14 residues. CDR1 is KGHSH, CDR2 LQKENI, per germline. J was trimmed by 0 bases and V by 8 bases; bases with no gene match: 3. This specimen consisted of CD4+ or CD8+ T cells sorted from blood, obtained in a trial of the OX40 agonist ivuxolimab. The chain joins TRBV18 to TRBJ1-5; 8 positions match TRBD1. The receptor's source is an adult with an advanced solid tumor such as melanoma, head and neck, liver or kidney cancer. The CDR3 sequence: CASADRDSNQPQHF. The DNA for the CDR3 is TGTGCCAGCGCGGACAGGGATAGCAATCAGCCCCAGCATTTT.